Presented here are 9 T cell receptor beta chains from one specimen sequenced in a study of blood T cells in healthy people across ages. Using a J-beta primer mix together with a sample-barcoded 5' primer, a second PCR was run for about 6 to 12 cycles. TCRdb redid the calling of the 5' RACE reads with MiXCR, one entry per CDR3 protein. The sample has fewer than 800,000 distinct CDR3 sequences; roughly 21% are singletons. Sequencing was carried out using blood. These receptor sequences come from a man aged 70 or older in good health.

The rearrangement joins TRBV5-6 to TRBJ2-2; possible D gene TRBD1, 5 bases. V was cut by 4 bases and J by 8 bases, with 12 bases left in between. Germline-derived CDR1 and CDR2 are SGHDT and YYEEEE. CDR3 size: 13 residues. CDR3 nucleotide sequence: TGTGCCAGCAGCCTGGCGAACAGGGGGGAGCTGTTTTTT. This gives the protein CASSLANRGELFF. Full variable domain (remainder filled in from reference TRBV5-6 and TRBJ2-2): DAGVTQSPTHLIKTRGQQVTLRCSPKSGHDTVSWYQQALGQGPQFIFQYYEEEERQRGNFPDRFSGHQFPNYSSELNVNALLLGDSALYLCASSLANRGELFFGEGSRLTVL.

CDR3 nucleotides: TGCAGCGTTGTAGGGCAGAACACCGGGGAGCTGTTTTTT. Its protein product is CSVVGQNTGELFF. The chain links TRBV29-1 to TRBJ2-2; D gene unclear. The V end was cut by 4 bases, the J end by 1 base, with 7 bases between. CDR3 length equals 13 residues. Germline V gives CDR1 SQVTM, CDR2 ANQGSEA.

This chain links TRBV13 with TRBJ1-1; unclear D gene. Germline CDR1 reads PRHDT; CDR2 reads FYEKMQ (reference sequence). With 5 bases removed from V and 5 bases from J, the gap between germline ends came to 15 bases. The CDR3 has 14 amino acids. The DNA for the CDR3 is TGTGCCAGCAGCATACTACGGGTGGGTACTGAAGCTTTCTTT. It encodes CASSILRVGTEAFF.

This clonotype was observed many times. This chain uses TRBV7-2 with TRBJ2-1; D is ambiguous. The length of the CDR3 is 13 residues. Germline values: CDR1 SGHTA, CDR2 FQGNSA. The ends were cut back, 5 bases at V and 5 bases at J, with 10 bases in the middle. The CDR3 DNA reads TGTGCCAGCAGCCGCACCAGCGACAATGAGCAGTTCTTC. This translates into CASSRTSDNEQFF. The variable domain in full, with the rest retrieved from reference TRBV7-2 and TRBJ2-1, is GAGVSQSPSNKVTEKGKDVELRCDPISGHTALYWYRQSLGQGLEFLIYFQGNSAPDKSGLPSDRFSAERTGGSVSTLTIQRTQQEDSAVYLCASSRTSDNEQFFGPGTRLTVL.

This chain uses TRBV6-5 with TRBJ2-2, with TRBD1 matching 8 bases. J gave up 6 bases and V 5 bases, and 5 bases lay outside the gene matches. Germline lookup yields CDR1 MNHEY and CDR2 SVGAGI. This CDR3 is 14 amino acids long. CDR3: CASSRTGLAGELFF. CDR3 coding DNA: TGTGCCAGCAGTAGGACAGGGTTGGCCGGGGAGCTGTTTTTT.

This clonotype was seen a handful of times. The rearrangement links TRBV12-3 or TRBV12-4 to TRBJ1-3, with D hard to call. Trimming cost V 5 bases and J 3 bases, with 5 bases left between them. The CDR3 is 12 residues long. The CDR3 DNA sequence: TGTGCCAGCAGTCACCTTGGAAACACCATATATTTT. As protein: CASSHLGNTIYF.

Only a few counts were recorded for this clonotype. The V gene is TRBV7-9, the J gene TRBJ1-1; D remains unclear. The CDR3 length is 16 residues. Looked up from germline, CDR1 is SEHNR and CDR2 is FQNEAQ (reference sequence). The V and J ends lost 1 base and 1 base respectively, with 13 bases between them. The DNA for the CDR3 is TGTGCCAGCAGCTTAGTAGCTCCGGCAGGGAACACTGAAGCTTTCTTT. Amino acids: CASSLVAPAGNTEAFF.

The CDR3: CASRGRDRGYNEQFF. CDR3 in DNA: TGTGCCAGCAGGGGCCGGGACAGGGGTTACAATGAGCAGTTCTTC. The chain is built from TRBV6-1 and TRBJ2-1, with TRBD1 matching 10 bases. The CDR3 is 15 amino acids. The V and J ends lost 6 bases and 4 bases, in that order; junction bases with no gene match: 6. The V gene's germline CDR1 is MNHNS and CDR2 SASEGT.

This clonotype turned up a few times. This chain connects TRBV30 to TRBJ1-4; D gene unclear. V dropped 7 bases and J dropped 3 bases, with 12 bases sitting between them. Germline assignment: CDR1 GTSNPN and CDR2 SVGIG (reference sequence). CDR3 length: 13 residues. The chain's CDR3 is CAYVQGSNEKLFF. The CDR3 DNA reads as TGTGCCTACGTCCAAGGGTCTAATGAAAAACTGTTTTTT.